Following are 27 T cell receptor beta chains from one sample sequenced in a study of T-cell reconstitution after alpha-beta-depleted transplantation in children. Unique molecular identifiers were incorporated when the TCRbeta library was constructed. Each CDR3 protein gets one entry after TCRdb re-called the PCR reads with MiXCR. The sample has approximately 340,000 distinct CDR3 sequences; 10% are singletons. The starting material was PBMCs from the stem cell graft donor, obtained from the stem cell graft. These receptor sequences come from a human donor who donated a stem cell graft to a child with acute lymphoblastic leukemia.

The sample holds a few counts of this clonotype. The rearrangement links TRBV10-2 to TRBJ2-7; 9 bases line up with TRBD2. From germline, CDR1 is WSHSY and CDR2 SAAADI. Germline trimming cut 6 bases from V and 1 base from J; bases unmatched to any gene: 7. The CDR3 sequence is 15 residues long. The CDR3 spells CASSYIAGASYEQYF. The CDR3 coding sequence is TGCGCCAGCAGCTATATAGCGGGAGCGTCCTACGAGCAGTACTTC.

This clonotype has more than one count but fewer than ten. This sequence joins TRBV14 and TRBJ2-7; D unresolved. Germline lookup yields CDR1 SGHDN and CDR2 FVKESK. This CDR3 is 11 amino acids long. V gave up 1 base and J gave up 6 bases, with 4 bases separating them. CDR3 loop: CASSQGSEQYF. The CDR3 DNA reads as TGTGCCAGCAGCCAAGGGTCCGAGCAGTACTTC.

In its sample, this clonotype was seen a few times. The chain links TRBV5-1 to TRBJ2-3; TRBD1 might be the D (6 bases). The CDR3 covers 16 residues. Germline V lookup: CDR1 SGHRS, CDR2 YFSETQ. V dropped 2 bases and J dropped 0 bases, with 13 bases sitting between them. Written as DNA, the CDR3 is TGCGCCAGCAGCTTACAGGGAACCCGAAGCACAGATACGCAGTATTTT. Encoded protein: CASSLQGTRSTDTQYF.

At least ten counts were recorded for this clonotype. The chain carries TRBV6-5 and TRBJ1-4, with D perhaps TRBD1 (6 bases). The germline gives CDR1 MNHEY, CDR2 SVGAGI. The CDR3 is made up of 15 amino acids. Trimming took 5 bases from V and 3 from J, leaving 13 bases between them. The CDR3 DNA is TGTGCCAGCAGTACTCGGGGGCTGTCTAATGAAAAACTGTTTTTT. This encodes CASSTRGLSNEKLFF.

This clonotype showed up just a few times. The V call is TRBV7-3, the J call TRBJ2-1; the D gene is possibly TRBD2 (5 bases). V shed 5 bases and J shed 6 bases, with 11 bases lying between them. The germline CDR1 and CDR2 sequences are SGHTA and FQGTGA. This CDR3 region has 13 residues. In DNA, the CDR3 is TGTGCCAGCAGCGAGGGCCCGGCCAATGAGCAGTTCTTC. The encoded protein is CASSEGPANEQFF.

This clonotype was found a few times. The chain links TRBV4-1 to TRBJ2-7, with 7 bases that match TRBD2. Per the germline V gene, CDR1 is MGHRA and CDR2 is YSYEKL. J lost 4 bases, V lost 0 bases, and 6 bases had no gene match. This CDR3 has 15 residues. For the CDR3, the DNA is TGCGCCAGCAGCCAAGATCGGGACTACATATACGAGCAGTACTTC. Residues: CASSQDRDYIYEQYF.

This clonotype was counted only a few times. The chain combines TRBV5-1 with TRBJ2-5; no reliable D call. Trimming pared 0 bases from V and 0 bases from J, leaving 6 bases between. The CDR3 loop spans 14 amino acids. Germline V CDR1 and CDR2: SGHRS, YFSETQ. Here the CDR3 DNA reads TGCGCCAGCAGCTTGGAAACGTACCAAGAGACCCAGTACTTC. This gives the protein CASSLETYQETQYF.

This rearrangement joins TRBV9 to TRBJ2-3; TRBD2 matches 12 bases. Germline CDR1 SGDLS, CDR2 YYNGEE. The CDR3 has 16 residues. J was trimmed by 3 bases and V by 2 bases; bases with no gene match: 4. The CDR3 DNA sequence: TGTGCCAGCAGCGTGTCTAGCGGGAGGGTGACAGATACGCAGTATTTT. This gives the protein CASSVSSGRVTDTQYF.

This clonotype was counted between two and nine times. V gene TRBV27 combines with J gene TRBJ2-3; 13 nucleotides match TRBD2. The CDR3 extends over 20 amino acids. V shed 4 bases, J shed 6 bases, and the junction held 19 bases outside the gene matches. Per the germline V gene, CDR1 is MNHEY and CDR2 is SMNVEV (reference sequence). The DNA of the CDR3 is TGTGCCAGCAGTTCGCAGGCTTCCGGGACTAGCGGGGCCGATACCGATACGCAGTATTTT. Its translation: CASSSQASGTSGADTDTQYF.

This clonotype showed up just a few times. The rearrangement links TRBV20-1 to TRBJ2-3; D may be TRBD2 (6 bases). The CDR3 is 16 amino acids. Germline V gene lookup returns CDR1 DFQATT and CDR2 SNEGSKA (reference sequence). The V and J ends lost 1 base and 0 bases respectively, with 14 bases between them. DNA for the CDR3: TGCAGTGCTAGAGTTCAGGTAGCGGCTAGCACAGATACGCAGTATTTT. Translated: CSARVQVAASTDTQYF.

The chain recombines TRBV5-1 with TRBJ1-4; D gene unclear. Germline CDR1 reads SGHRS; CDR2 reads YFSETQ. The V gene lost 4 bases and the J gene lost 8 bases, with 12 bases spanning the gap. The CDR3 consists of 13 residues. The CDR3 DNA reads TGCGCCAGCAGCCGATGGGGAGGAGAAAAACTGTTTTTT. It is translated as CASSRWGGEKLFF.

This clonotype was counted at least ten times. This CDR3 is CASSPTSGSYEQYF. The CDR3 region has the DNA TGTGCCAGCAGCCCGACTAGCGGGAGCTACGAGCAGTACTTC. The V call is TRBV18, the J call TRBJ2-7; 12 bases match TRBD2. Germline V gene data show CDR1 as KGHSH and CDR2 as LQKENI. The CDR3 loop spans 14 amino acids. V shed 8 bases, J shed 3 bases, and the junction held 5 bases outside the gene matches.

The chain has TRBV7-2 and TRBJ2-1, with D perhaps TRBD2 (5 bases). Trimming pared 5 bases from V and 4 bases from J, leaving 15 bases between. The CDR3 covers 15 residues. In germline, CDR1 is SGHTA, CDR2 FQGNSA. The CDR3 loop is CASSPRTGIYNEQFF. For the CDR3, the DNA is TGTGCCAGCAGCCCGCGGACGGGGATATACAATGAGCAGTTCTTC. The full variable domain, rest sourced from reference TRBV7-2 and TRBJ2-1, is GAGVSQSPSNKVTEKGKDVELRCDPISGHTALYWYRQSLGQGLEFLIYFQGNSAPDKSGLPSDRFSAERTGGSVSTLTIQRTQQEDSAVYLCASSPRTGIYNEQFFGPGTRLTVL.

In its sample, this clonotype was seen a few times. The genes are TRBV28 and TRBJ1-1; no definite D call. V was shortened by 1 base and J by 4 bases, with 7 bases between the two germline ends. The CDR3 has 13 amino acids. The germline V gene encodes CDR1 MDHEN and CDR2 SYDVKM. CDR3 sequence (DNA): TGTGCCAGCAGTTTATACGACCCCACTGAAGCTTTCTTT. Its protein is CASSLYDPTEAFF.

This rearrangement joins TRBV7-3 to TRBJ2-1, with a tentative D call TRBD2 (7 bases). CDR1 and CDR2 from the germline V gene are SGHTA and FQGTGA. The CDR3 runs to 15 residues. V was pared by 1 base and J by 7 bases, with 14 bases between. The DNA for the CDR3 is TGTGCCAGCAGCTTAATGGCGGGGGCTCATAATGAGCAGTTCTTC. Its translation: CASSLMAGAHNEQFF.

The chain recombines TRBV9 with TRBJ1-1; unclear D gene. CDR3 length: 13 residues. V was trimmed by 2 bases and J by 0 bases, leaving 5 bases between them. Germline V gene sequence: CDR1 SGDLS, CDR2 YYNGEE. The CDR3 nucleotides read TGTGCCAGCAGCGTCGAGATGAACACTGAAGCTTTCTTT. Translating it yields CASSVEMNTEAFF.

This clonotype was seen a few times. This rearrangement joins TRBV12-3 or TRBV12-4 to TRBJ2-2; 8 bases fit TRBD1. The trim removed 6 bases at V and 4 bases at J, leaving 7 bases unmatched. This CDR3 contains 15 residues. CDR3 DNA sequence: TGTGCCAGCAGCCAGGACAGGGTCGTCACCGGGGAGCTGTTTTTT. It yields the protein CASSQDRVVTGELFF.

This clonotype was counted ten times or more. The chain recombines TRBV6-2 or TRBV6-3 with TRBJ2-1, with 9 positions matching TRBD1. This CDR3 region has 19 residues. Germline lookup yields CDR1 MNHEY and CDR2 SVGEGT. Trimming took 7 bases from V and 2 from J; bases not matched to a gene: 18. The CDR3: CASTTAGRTDRGTYNEQFF. CDR3 bases: TGTGCCAGCACCACAGCGGGACGAACCGACAGGGGGACCTACAATGAGCAGTTCTTC.

This clonotype was counted only a few times. The genes are TRBV4-3 and TRBJ2-7; no reliable D call. The V gene lost 3 bases and the J gene lost 5 bases, with 11 bases spanning the gap. This CDR3 contains 13 residues. Germline assignment: CDR1 LGHNA and CDR2 YSLEER. The CDR3 spells CASSHDRADEQYF. The CDR3 DNA sequence: TGCGCCAGCAGCCACGATAGAGCTGACGAGCAGTACTTC.

This clonotype was counted a few times. Mismatch with germline at one junction end may stem from a read error. This rearrangement joins TRBV3-1 to TRBJ2-5, with 15 positions matching TRBD2. Germline loops: CDR1 LGHDT, CDR2 YNNKEL (reference sequence). CDR3 size: 18 residues. DNA for the CDR3: TGTGCCAGCACCCAAGAGGGACTAGCGGGAGGCCCTCGAGAGACCCAGTACTTC. Its protein is CASTQEGLAGGPRETQYF.

This clonotype turned up a few times. The chain couples TRBV28 to TRBJ2-7; possibly TRBD1 or TRBD2 for D (7 bases each). The CDR3 has 15 amino acids. V was trimmed by 0 bases and J by 4 bases, leaving 13 bases between them. Germline V CDR1 and CDR2: MDHEN, SYDVKM. The CDR3 coding sequence is TGTGCCAGCAGTTTATGGCGCAGGGGGGGATACGAGCAGTACTTC. Translating it yields CASSLWRRGGYEQYF.

This clonotype was detected only a few times. V is TRBV18 and J is TRBJ1-5, with 9 positions matching TRBD1. The germline gives CDR1 KGHSH, CDR2 LQKENI. Trimming removed 3 bases from V and 6 bases from J; junction bases left unmatched: 6. The CDR3 loop spans 15 amino acids. The CDR3 bases are TGTGCCAGCTCACCGGGACAGGGCGACAGTCAGCCCCAGCATTTT. Translated: CASSPGQGDSQPQHF.

In this sample, this clonotype turned up many times. The chain joins TRBV6-2 or TRBV6-3 to TRBJ2-1; TRBD2 matches at 9 bases. Per the germline V gene, CDR1 is MNHEY and CDR2 is SVGEGT. Unmatched junction bases numbered 4, after V lost 3 bases and J lost 1 base. The CDR3 sequence is 16 residues long. This chain's CDR3 is CASSYSGSSSYNEQFF. CDR3 coding DNA: TGTGCCAGCAGTTATAGCGGGAGTTCTTCCTACAATGAGCAGTTCTTC.

There are many counts of this clonotype. The chain recombines TRBV4-3 with TRBJ2-1; 8 nucleotides line up with TRBD1. CDR1 and CDR2 (germline): LGHNA, YSLEER. CDR3 length equals 16 residues. The J segment lost 3 bases and the V segment lost 0 bases, leaving 4 bases of the junction unmatched. The CDR3 region has the DNA TGCGCCAGCAGCCAAGATTGGACAGGGAACTACAATGAGCAGTTCTTC. This gives the protein CASSQDWTGNYNEQFF.

This clonotype came up many times. V gene TRBV20-1 combines with J gene TRBJ1-6; TRBD1 aligns across 8 bases. V trimming: 0 bases; J trimming: 9 bases; junction bases outside the gene matches: 1. This CDR3 comprises 13 residues. CDR1 is DFQATT and CDR2 is SNEGSKA in the germline V gene (reference sequence). In DNA form, the CDR3 reads TGCAGTGCTAGAGAGACAGGGGCTTCACCCCTCCACTTT. This translates into CSARETGASPLHF.

This clonotype was found a few times. The chain employs TRBV5-1 and TRBJ2-7; D assignment may be TRBD1 or TRBD2 (5 bases each). The CDR3 is 14 amino acids. V gave up 2 bases and J gave up 1 base, with 10 bases separating them. Per germline, CDR1 SGHRS and CDR2 YFSETQ. The CDR3 DNA reads as TGCGCCAGCAGCTTCCTAGGGACGTCCTACGAGCAGTACTTC. Encoded protein: CASSFLGTSYEQYF.

The sample holds a few counts of this clonotype. The chain links TRBV7-2 to TRBJ2-7; 10 bases align to TRBD2. CDR1 is SGHTA and CDR2 is FQGNSA in the germline V gene. Unmatched junction bases numbered 12, after V lost 5 bases and J lost 2 bases. This CDR3 is 17 amino acids long. The CDR3 spells CASSPRWLAGVTYEQYF. CDR3 in DNA: TGTGCCAGCAGCCCCCGCTGGCTAGCGGGAGTCACCTACGAGCAGTACTTC.